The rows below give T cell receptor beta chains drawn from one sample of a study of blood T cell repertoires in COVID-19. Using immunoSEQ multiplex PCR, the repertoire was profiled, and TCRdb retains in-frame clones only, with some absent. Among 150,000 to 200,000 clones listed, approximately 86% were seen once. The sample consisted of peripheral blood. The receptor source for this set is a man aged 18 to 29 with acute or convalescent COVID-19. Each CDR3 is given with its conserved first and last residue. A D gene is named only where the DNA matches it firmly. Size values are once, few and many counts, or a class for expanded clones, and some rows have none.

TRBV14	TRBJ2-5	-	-	TGTGCCAGCAGCCAAGACGGGCCCGCCGGGGGGACCCAGTACTTC	CASSQDGPAGGTQYF
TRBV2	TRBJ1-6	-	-	TGTGCCAGCACTAAGCTAGGGGGCTCCTATAATTCACCCCTCCACTTT	CASTKLGGSYNSPLHF
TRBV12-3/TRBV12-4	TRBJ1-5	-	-	TGTGCCAGCACCTGGGGGGGGCAGCCCCAGCATTTT	CASTWGGQPQHF
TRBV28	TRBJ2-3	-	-	TGTGCCAGCAGTTTCTCACTGGGGGGTGGTTCGGATACGCAGTATTTT	CASSFSLGGGSDTQYF
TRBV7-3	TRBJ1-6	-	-	TGTGCCAGCAGCTTGACAGGTCTTTCACCCCTCCACTTT	CASSLTGLSPLHF
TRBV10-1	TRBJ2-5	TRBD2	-	TGCGCCAGCAGTGACGCGGGGGGGACCCAGTACTTC	CASSDAGGTQYF
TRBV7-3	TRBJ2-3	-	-	TGTGCCAGCAGCTTGGGGGCGCTTGCAGATACGCAGTATTTT	CASSLGALADTQYF
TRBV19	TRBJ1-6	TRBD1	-	TGTGCCAGTAGAGGTGGGGGACAGGGTGCGTTGGGTTCACCCCTCCACTTT	CASRGGGQGALGSPLHF
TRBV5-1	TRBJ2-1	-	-	TGCGCCAGCAGCTTGACAGATTACAATGAGCAGTTCTTC	CASSLTDYNEQFF
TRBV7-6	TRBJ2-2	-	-	TGTGCCAGCAGCCTAGGCACGGGTTTTCGGGTCGGGGAGCTGTTTTTT	CASSLGTGFRVGELFF
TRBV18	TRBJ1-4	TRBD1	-	TGTGCCAGCTCACCACGGCCCCCGGGACAGGGTGTTCTGCGGGAAAAACTGTTTTTT	CASSPRPPGQGVLREKLFF
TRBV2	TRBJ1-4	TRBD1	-	TGTGCCAGCAGCCCGGGACAGGTTGTTGGAAATGAAAAACTGTTTTTT	CASSPGQVVGNEKLFF
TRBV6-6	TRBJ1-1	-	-	TGTGCCAGCAGTTACTCGAGGGAGGGGAAGAACACTGAAGCTTTCTTT	CASSYSREGKNTEAFF
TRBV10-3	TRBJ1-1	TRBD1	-	TGTGCCATCAGTGAGGGGGACAGGATGAACACTGAAGCTTTCTTT	CAISEGDRMNTEAFF
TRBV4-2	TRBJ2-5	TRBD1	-	TGTGCCAGCAGGACGCAGGACAGGAGCCAAGAGACCCAGTACTTC	CASRTQDRSQETQYF
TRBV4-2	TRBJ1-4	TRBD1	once	TGTGCCAGCAGCCAAGTTCAAGGAGGGGGCAATGAAAAACTGTTTTTT	CASSQVQGGGNEKLFF
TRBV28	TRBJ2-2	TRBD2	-	TGTGCCAGCAGTTTAGGGCTAGCGGCGAACACCGGGGAGCTGTTTTTT	CASSLGLAANTGELFF
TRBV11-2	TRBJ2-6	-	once	TGTGCCAGCAGCCCCCCCAGCGGTTCCAACGTCCTGACTTTC	CASSPPSGSNVLTF
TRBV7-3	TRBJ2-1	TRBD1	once	TGTGCCAGCACAAGGACAGGCCTTAATCCCCTCACTAGCTACAATGAGCAGTTCTTC	CASTRTGLNPLTSYNEQFF
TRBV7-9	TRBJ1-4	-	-	TGTGCCAGCAGCCAACAGGTGGCGGAAAAACTGTTTTTT	CASSQQVAEKLFF
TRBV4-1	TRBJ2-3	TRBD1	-	TGCGCCAGCAGCCAAGAGCCGGGGACAGGGGAGACAGATACGCAGTATTTT	CASSQEPGTGETDTQYF
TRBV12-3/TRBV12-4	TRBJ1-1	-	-	TGTGCCAGCAGTTTCCAGGGCTACTCTGAAGCTTTCTTT	CASSFQGYSEAFF
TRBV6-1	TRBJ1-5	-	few	TGTGCCAGCAGTGAGGGCAGGGGAAATCAGCCCCAGCATTTT	CASSEGRGNQPQHF
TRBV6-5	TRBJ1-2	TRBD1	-	TGTGCCAGCAGGACCGTTGAGGGGGCCTATGGCTACACCTTC	CASRTVEGAYGYTF
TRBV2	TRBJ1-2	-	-	TGTGCCAGCAGTGAAGTCCCCAGGGGCTATGGCTACACCTTC	CASSEVPRGYGYTF
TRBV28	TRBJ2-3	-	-	TGTGCCAGCAGCCGCCCAACGGTCACAGCAGATACGCAGTATTTT	CASSRPTVTADTQYF
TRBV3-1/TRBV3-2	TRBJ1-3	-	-	TGTGCCAGCAGCCAAGATTTCGACTCATACTCTGGAAACACCATATATTTT	CASSQDFDSYSGNTIYF
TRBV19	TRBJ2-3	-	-	TGTGCCAGTAGCCCCCAGAGCGGATTGAGCACAGATACGCAGTATTTT	CASSPQSGLSTDTQYF
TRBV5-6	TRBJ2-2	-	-	TGTGCCAGCAGCTTTGACAGGTCTCTAAACACCGGGGAGCTGTTTTTT	CASSFDRSLNTGELFF
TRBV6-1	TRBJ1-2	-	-	TGTGCCAGCAGTGAATTTCAGGGGACTAACTATGGCTACACCTTC	CASSEFQGTNYGYTF
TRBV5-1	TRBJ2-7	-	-	TGCGCCAGCAGCTTGGCCCCAGGCCTCTCCTCCTACGAGCAGTACTTC	CASSLAPGLSSYEQYF
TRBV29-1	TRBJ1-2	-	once	TGCAGCGTTGAATCGGGGAACTATGGCTACACCTTC	CSVESGNYGYTF
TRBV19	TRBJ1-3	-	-	TGTGCCATCCGTCCGTCCTCCGCTGGAAACACCATATATTTT	CAIRPSSAGNTIYF
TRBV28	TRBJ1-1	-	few	TGTGCCAGCAGTACACAGGGATCTGTGAACACTGAAGCTTTCTTT	CASSTQGSVNTEAFF